The clone carrying this T cell receptor beta chain was seen repeatedly, ten times or more. Antigen: not known. These data belong to a study of spatial heterogeneity in lung cancer. TCRdb independently ran MiXCR on the 5' RACE reads; one entry per CDR3 protein. The data show some 96,000 distinct CDR3 sequences, about 4.6% seen once. Study conclusions and caveats: Higher tumor mutation counts went along with higher counts of expanded intratumoral alpha and beta TCRs.

The CDR3 totals 16 residues. The V end lost 2 bases, the J end lost 0 bases, and 11 bases lay between the germline ends. Per the germline V gene, CDR1 is MNHEY and CDR2 is SMNVEV (reference sequence). Time point denoted: sample taken at primary tumor resection. Donation came from about 72 patients with untreated early-stage non-small cell lung cancer. Tumor, nontumor lung or frozen PBMC supplied whole RNA, sequenced without sorting. The chain employs TRBV27 and TRBJ2-1; D is unresolved. The TCR comes from a male donor with early-stage non-small cell lung cancer. The source was lung tumor tissue, collected at surgery. The CDR3 region is CASSLATYVSYNEQFF. The DNA for the CDR3 is TGTGCCAGCAGTTTAGCCACATATGTCTCCTACAATGAGCAGTTCTTC.